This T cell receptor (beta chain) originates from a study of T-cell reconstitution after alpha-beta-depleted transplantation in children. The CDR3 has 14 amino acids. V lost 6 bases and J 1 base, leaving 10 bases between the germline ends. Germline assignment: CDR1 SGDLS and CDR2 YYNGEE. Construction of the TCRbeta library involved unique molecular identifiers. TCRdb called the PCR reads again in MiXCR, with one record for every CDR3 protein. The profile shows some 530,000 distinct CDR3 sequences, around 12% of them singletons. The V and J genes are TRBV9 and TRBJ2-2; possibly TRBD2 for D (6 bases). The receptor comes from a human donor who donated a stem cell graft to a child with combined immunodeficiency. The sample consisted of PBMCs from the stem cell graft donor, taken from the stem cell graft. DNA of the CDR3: TGTGCCAGCACTGGAGGGCGGAACACCGGGGAGCTGTTTTTT. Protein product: CASTGGRNTGELFF. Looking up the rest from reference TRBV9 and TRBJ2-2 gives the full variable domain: DSGVTQTPKHLITATGQRVTLRCSPRSGDLSVYWYQQSLDQGLQFLIQYYNGEERAKGNILERFSAQQFPDLHSELNLSSLELGDSALYFCASTGGRNTGELFFGEGSRLTVL.